The 10 T cell receptor beta chains presented below share a single source sample, sequenced in a study of T-cell reconstitution after alpha-beta-depleted transplantation in children. The authors prepared the TCRbeta library with unique molecular identifiers. TCRdb called the PCR reads again in MiXCR, with one record for every CDR3 protein. The sample holds almost 400,000 distinct CDR3 sequences; roughly 20% are singletons and the top ten take 3% to 4%. This material consisted of PBMCs from the stem cell graft donor, taken from the stem cell graft. The receptor source for this set is a human donor who donated a stem cell graft to a child with acute myeloid leukemia.

This clonotype was observed a few times. CDR3 nucleotides: TGTGCCAGCAGTTTGCGGGAGGCCTACAATGAGCAGTTCTTC. Translated: CASSLREAYNEQFF. The J gene is TRBJ2-1, the V gene TRBV12-3 or TRBV12-4, with 8 nucleotides matching TRBD2. V was clipped by 3 bases and J by 2 bases; unmatched bases: 0. CDR3 length: 14 amino acids.

In its sample, this clonotype was seen a few times. The chain links TRBV2 to TRBJ1-5; D is unresolved. CDR1 SNHLY and CDR2 FYNNEI come from the germline V gene. CDR3 size: 12 residues. V dropped 1 base and J dropped 7 bases, with 5 bases sitting between them. CDR3 residues: CASSEVGQPQHF. The CDR3 DNA is TGTGCCAGCAGTGAAGTTGGCCAGCCCCAGCATTTT.

This clonotype was recorded a few times. This chain links TRBV20-1 with TRBJ2-7, with 9 bases matching TRBD2. Germline trimming cut 6 bases from V and 2 bases from J; bases unmatched to any gene: 5. Germline V gives CDR1 DFQATT, CDR2 SNEGSKA (reference sequence). The CDR3 totals 13 residues. CDR3 bases: TGCAGTGCAGGGACTAGCAGAACCTACGAGCAGTACTTC. This gives the protein CSAGTSRTYEQYF.

This chain connects TRBV6-6 to TRBJ2-1; possibly TRBD1 for D (6 bases). The germline CDR1 and CDR2 sequences are MNHNY and SVGAGI (reference sequence). The CDR3 consists of 13 residues. The germline V and J ends were trimmed by 8 bases and 5 bases, with 13 bases remaining between them. The CDR3 DNA follows: TGTGCCAGCGGGATCCGGGACAACAATGAGCAGTTCTTC. This encodes CASGIRDNNEQFF.

This clonotype was counted ten times or more. The chain has TRBV5-1 and TRBJ2-1, with 9 nucleotides matching TRBD2. Germline CDR1 is SGHRS and CDR2 is YFSETQ. Trimming at V came to 2 bases and at J to 4 bases, leaving 7 bases not matched to a gene. The CDR3 consists of 16 residues. The CDR3 spells CASSLTGLAHYNEQFF. The CDR3 DNA reads as TGCGCCAGCAGCTTAACCGGACTAGCGCATTACAATGAGCAGTTCTTC.

The V and J genes are TRBV12-3 or TRBV12-4 and TRBJ1-2, with 7 bases matching TRBD1. The trim removed 6 bases at V and 2 bases at J, leaving 9 bases unmatched. The CDR3 extends over 15 amino acids. The CDR3 spells CASSPQGVANYGYTF. Here the CDR3 DNA reads TGTGCCAGCAGCCCTCAGGGGGTCGCGAACTATGGCTACACCTTC.

The genes are TRBV7-2 and TRBJ2-7; perhaps TRBD2 as D (5 bases). The V and J ends lost 4 bases and 5 bases respectively, with 18 bases between them. CDR3 length: 15 amino acids. Looked up from germline, CDR1 is SGHTA and CDR2 is FQGNSA. Written as DNA, the CDR3 is TGTGCCAGCAGCTCTATGCTAGTGGGAGATCACGAGCAGTACTTC. It encodes CASSSMLVGDHEQYF.

This clonotype was detected many times. V usage is TRBV29-1 and J usage is TRBJ2-6, with D uncertain. The CDR3 has 13 amino acids. Germline values: CDR1 SQVTM, CDR2 ANQGSEA. Trimming took 3 bases from V and 3 from J, leaving 6 bases between them. The CDR3 sequence is CSVDGDGANVLTF. In DNA, the CDR3 is TGCAGCGTTGATGGGGATGGGGCCAACGTCCTGACTTTC.

The rearrangement links TRBV20-1 to TRBJ2-1; a possible D gene is TRBD2 (5 bases). V gave up 1 base and J gave up 3 bases, with 10 bases separating them. CDR3 size: 14 residues. The germline gives CDR1 DFQATT, CDR2 SNEGSKA (reference sequence). CDR3 in amino acids: CSARGQRFYNEQFF. The CDR3, as DNA: TGCAGTGCTAGAGGCCAGCGGTTCTACAATGAGCAGTTCTTC.

Ten or more counts support this clonotype. The chain couples TRBV12-3 or TRBV12-4 to TRBJ2-1; tentative D call: TRBD1 (6 bases). The CDR3 is made up of 15 amino acids. The V end was cut by 5 bases, the J end by 1 base, with 12 bases between. The CDR3 is CASSLEQGSYNEQFF. CDR3 nucleotides: TGTGCCAGCAGTCTCGAACAGGGTTCCTACAATGAGCAGTTCTTC.